This TCR beta chain was captured in a study of human T cells and chemical hapten exposure. Study-wide background: 2% DPC applied to a 2 cm by 2 cm arm area sensitized donors. The study traced per-sample TCR yield variation mainly to small differences in pooled library volumes. Broader study findings: The study found that DPC sensitization did not change TCRs above 1 in 1000 frequency.

The library attached unique molecular identifiers to individual cDNA molecules. TCRdb used MiXCR to reprocess the RACE reads, holding one entry per CDR3 protein. Of 300,000 to 400,000 distinct CDR3 sequences listed, around 7% are singletons. This clonotype showed up many times. Antigen: not known. CDR1 is MNHEY, CDR2 SVGAGI, per germline. The ends lost 0 bases at V and 5 bases at J; junction bases unmatched: 2. The CDR3 is made up of 15 amino acids. Time point noted: patch test 1, 2 weeks after DPC sensitization. The treatment here: therapeutic diphenylcyclopropenone sensitization with weekly scalp DPC.

This rearrangement joins TRBV6-5 to TRBJ1-5; TRBD1 matches at 9 bases. This TCR derives from a woman aged 18 to 35 with alopecia areata. Some clones in this sample may be carry-over from other donors' samples. The source material was whole blood, sampled in connection with sensitization to the hapten diphenylcyclopropenone (DPC). CDR3 in amino acids: CASSYSGTGYQPQHF. DNA of the CDR3: TGTGCCAGCAGTTACTCCGGGACAGGGTATCAGCCCCAGCATTTT.